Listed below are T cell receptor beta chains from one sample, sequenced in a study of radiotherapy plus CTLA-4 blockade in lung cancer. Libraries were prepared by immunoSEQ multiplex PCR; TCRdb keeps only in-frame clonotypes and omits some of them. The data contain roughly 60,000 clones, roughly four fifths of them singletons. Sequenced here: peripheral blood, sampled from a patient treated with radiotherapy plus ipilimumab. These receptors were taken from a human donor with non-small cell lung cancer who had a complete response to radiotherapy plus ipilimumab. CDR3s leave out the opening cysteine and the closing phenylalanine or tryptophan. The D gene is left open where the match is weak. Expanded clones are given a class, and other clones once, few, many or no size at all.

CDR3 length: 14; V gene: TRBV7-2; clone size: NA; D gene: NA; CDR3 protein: ASSPAGRAGNQPQH
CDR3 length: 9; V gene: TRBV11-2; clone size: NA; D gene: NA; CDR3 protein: ASSPFNTQY
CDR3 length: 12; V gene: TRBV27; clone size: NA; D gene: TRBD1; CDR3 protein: ASRNRGANYGYT
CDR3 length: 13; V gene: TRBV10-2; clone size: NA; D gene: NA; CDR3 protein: ASRRSGVGYNEQF
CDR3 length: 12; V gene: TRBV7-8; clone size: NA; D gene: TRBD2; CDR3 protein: ASSFGPGRGEQY
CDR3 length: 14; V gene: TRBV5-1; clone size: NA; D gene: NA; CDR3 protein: ASSLAEARLGEKLF
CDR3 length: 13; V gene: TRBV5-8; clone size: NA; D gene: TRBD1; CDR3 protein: ASSSRQGISYEQY
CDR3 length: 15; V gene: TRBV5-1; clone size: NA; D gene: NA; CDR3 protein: ASSPTRGQGGRETQY
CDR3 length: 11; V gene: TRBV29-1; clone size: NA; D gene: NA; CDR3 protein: SAEGPPNTEAF
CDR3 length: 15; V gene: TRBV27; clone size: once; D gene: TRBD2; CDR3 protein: ASSLSAGTSGAGTQY
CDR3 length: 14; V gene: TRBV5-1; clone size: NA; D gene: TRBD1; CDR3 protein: ASSLNPGTGTYEQY
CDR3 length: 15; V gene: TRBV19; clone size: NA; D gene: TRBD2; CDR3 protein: ASSPGRRQGNTGELF
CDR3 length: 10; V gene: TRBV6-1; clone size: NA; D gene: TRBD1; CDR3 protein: ASRTGFYGYT
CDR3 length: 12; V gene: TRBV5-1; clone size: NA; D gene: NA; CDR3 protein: ASSLDHMNTEAF
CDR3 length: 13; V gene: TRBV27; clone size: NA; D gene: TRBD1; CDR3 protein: ASSHGTGGNQPQH
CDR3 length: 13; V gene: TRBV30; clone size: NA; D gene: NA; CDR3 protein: AWTPGQHSYNEQF
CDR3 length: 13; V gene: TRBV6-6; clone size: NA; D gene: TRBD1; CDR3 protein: ASSPVPGQGNEQF
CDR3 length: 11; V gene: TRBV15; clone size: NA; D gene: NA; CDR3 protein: ATSRGALYEQY
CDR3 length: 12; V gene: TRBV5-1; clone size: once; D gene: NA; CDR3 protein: ASSLAGQGLEAF
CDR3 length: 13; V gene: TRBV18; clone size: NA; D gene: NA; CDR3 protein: ASSRAGNSGNTIY
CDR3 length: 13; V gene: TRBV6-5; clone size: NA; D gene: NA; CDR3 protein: ASSYSWGGRTEAF
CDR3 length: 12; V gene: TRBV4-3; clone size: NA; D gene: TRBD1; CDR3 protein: ASSQRQGDQPQH
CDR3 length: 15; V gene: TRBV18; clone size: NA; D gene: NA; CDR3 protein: ASSPTSGRSTGNTIY
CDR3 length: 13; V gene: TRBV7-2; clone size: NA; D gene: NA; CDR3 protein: ASSLEVRVVAEAF
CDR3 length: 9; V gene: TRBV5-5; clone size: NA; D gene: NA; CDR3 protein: ASSFIGAQY
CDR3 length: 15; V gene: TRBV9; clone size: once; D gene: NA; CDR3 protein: ASSSTALGGLGTEAF
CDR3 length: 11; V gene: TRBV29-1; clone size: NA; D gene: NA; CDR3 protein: SVETVVAGEQY
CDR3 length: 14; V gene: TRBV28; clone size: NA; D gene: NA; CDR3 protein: ASTSKLGGSTYEQY
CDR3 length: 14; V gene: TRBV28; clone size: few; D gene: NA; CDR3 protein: ASSILGTQQAYEQY